This passage covers 28 T cell receptor beta chains from one sample sequenced in a study of technical replicates of blood from a handful of donors. Generated by immunoSEQ multiplex PCR, the TCRdb table keeps only in-frame clones and is missing some. The sample holds 15,000 or so clones, around 82% seen once. Sequenced sample: PBMCs. These receptors originate from a human donor in good health.

The J gene is TRBJ1-1, the V gene TRBV10-3; no clear D. Trimming removed 4 bases from V and 1 base from J, with 7 bases in between. The CDR3 is made up of 13 amino acids. Germline-derived CDR1 and CDR2 are ENHRY and SYGVKD. This CDR3 reads CAISVRQNTEAFF. As DNA, the CDR3 is TGTGCCATCAGTGTGAGGCAGAACACTGAAGCTTTCTTT.

The chain couples TRBV2 to TRBJ1-1; D ambiguous. V lost 5 bases and J lost 4, with 11 bases in between. The CDR3 sequence is 13 residues long. Germline-derived CDR1 and CDR2 are SNHLY and FYNNEI. CDR3 sequence reads: CASSTEFITEAFF. For the CDR3, the DNA is TGTGCCAGCAGTACAGAGTTTATCACTGAAGCTTTCTTT.

The chain links TRBV2 to TRBJ2-5, with 7 bases matching TRBD1. The germline CDR1 and CDR2 sequences are SNHLY and FYNNEI. This CDR3 has 14 amino acids. Germline trimming cut 2 bases from V and 2 bases from J; bases unmatched to any gene: 2. The CDR3 sequence: CASSETGQQETQYF. The CDR3 coding sequence is TGTGCCAGCAGTGAAACGGGACAGCAAGAGACCCAGTACTTC.

The genes are TRBV7-6 and TRBJ2-1; 14 bases are a match to TRBD2. The CDR3 has 16 residues. The germline V gene encodes CDR1 SGHVS and CDR2 FNYEAQ. J lost 8 bases, V lost 5 bases, and 8 bases had no gene match. CDR3 protein: CASSGSGTSGRHEQFF. DNA for the CDR3: TGTGCCAGCAGCGGATCCGGGACTAGCGGGAGACATGAGCAGTTCTTC.

This clone was seen only a few times. The chain uses TRBV5-8 and TRBJ2-4, with D perhaps TRBD1 (5 bases). The CDR3 is made up of 14 amino acids. CDR1 and CDR2 (germline): SGHTS, YDEGEE. The V end was cut by 5 bases, the J end by 8 bases, with 17 bases between. CDR3: CASSFPQGFDIQYF. CDR3 in DNA: TGTGCCAGCAGTTTCCCTCAGGGCTTCGACATTCAGTACTTC.

This clone was counted only a few times. The genes are TRBV19 and TRBJ1-1, with D tentatively TRBD1 (6 bases). Germline V lookup: CDR1 LNHDA, CDR2 SQIVND (reference sequence). V was trimmed by 8 bases and J by 1 base, leaving 17 bases between them. This CDR3 comprises 15 residues. The CDR3 loop is CASFDRTSRNTEAFF. CDR3 bases: TGTGCCAGTTTTGACAGGACCTCAAGGAACACTGAAGCTTTCTTT.

The V call is TRBV28, the J call TRBJ2-1; 9 positions match TRBD1. The germline V gene encodes CDR1 MDHEN and CDR2 SYDVKM. J gave up 0 bases and V 7 bases, and 4 bases lay outside the gene matches. The CDR3 sequence is 15 residues long. CDR3 sequence: CASIVGQGSYNEQFF. The CDR3 nucleotides are TGTGCCAGCATCGTGGGACAGGGCTCCTACAATGAGCAGTTCTTC.

This clone appeared once. The V call is TRBV25-1, the J call TRBJ2-1; 11 bases map to TRBD2. From germline, CDR1 is MGHDK and CDR2 SYGVNS. This CDR3 has 18 amino acids. Trimming at V came to 3 bases and at J to 2 bases, leaving 9 bases not matched to a gene. The CDR3 coding sequence is TGTGCCAGCAGTGAGCCCCGACTAGCGGGATGGCCCTACAATGAGCAGTTCTTC. This codes for CASSEPRLAGWPYNEQFF. The complete variable domain, with remaining parts taken from reference TRBV25-1 and TRBJ2-1, reads EADIYQTPRYLVIGTGKKITLECSQTMGHDKMYWYQQDPGMELHLIHYSYGVNSTEKGDLSSESTVSRIRTEHFPLTLESARPSHTSQYLCASSEPRLAGWPYNEQFFGPGTRLTVL.

This chain uses TRBV6-1 with TRBJ2-1; the match to TRBD2 covers 7 bases. The CDR3 extends over 15 amino acids. Trimming cost V 4 bases and J 2 bases; bases outside gene matches: 5. Per germline, CDR1 MNHNS and CDR2 SASEGT. The CDR3 spells CASSASGGPYNEQFF. As DNA, the CDR3 is TGTGCCAGCAGTGCCTCGGGAGGTCCCTACAATGAGCAGTTCTTC.

Only one count was recorded for this clone. The chain has TRBV11-2 and TRBJ2-7; D uncertain. The V end lost 4 bases, the J end lost 0 bases, and 10 bases lay between the germline ends. Germline V gives CDR1 SGHAT, CDR2 FQNNGV. The CDR3 has 14 residues. The CDR3 nucleotides are TGTGCCAGCAGCTCCCTCAGATTCTCCTACGAGCAGTACTTC. This encodes CASSSLRFSYEQYF. Together with reference TRBV11-2 and TRBJ2-7, the CDR3 gives the full variable domain: EAGVAQSPRYKIIEKRQSVAFWCNPISGHATLYWYQQILGQGPKLLIQFQNNGVVDDSQLPKDRFSAERLKGVDSTLKIQPAKLEDSAVYLCASSSLRFSYEQYFGPGTRLTVT.

The J gene is TRBJ2-7, the V gene TRBV6-1; 7 positions match TRBD1. J was trimmed by 3 bases and V by 0 bases; bases with no gene match: 5. Germline CDR1 is MNHNS and CDR2 is SASEGT. This CDR3 has 15 residues. The chain's CDR3 is CASSEAWTGLYEQYF. In DNA form, the CDR3 reads TGTGCCAGCAGTGAAGCGTGGACAGGTCTCTACGAGCAGTACTTC.

The chain has TRBV19 and TRBJ1-2; D is uncertain. The germline V gene encodes CDR1 LNHDA and CDR2 SQIVND (reference sequence). The length of the CDR3 is 16 residues. V shed 0 bases and J shed 7 bases, with 18 bases lying between them. CDR3 nucleotide sequence: TGTGCCAGTAGTATAGATTTTGGGCAGTTCTACGGTGGCTACACCTTC. It translates to CASSIDFGQFYGGYTF.

This chain uses TRBV11-1 with TRBJ2-1; 7 bases match TRBD2. V shed 4 bases and J 0 bases; nucleotides not matched to a gene: 12. The CDR3 length is 18 residues. Germline assignment: CDR1 SGHAT and CDR2 FQDESV (reference sequence). For the CDR3, the DNA is TGTGCCAGCAGCTCCCGGGGGGTGGCGGGGGACTCCTACAATGAGCAGTTCTTC. Translated: CASSSRGVAGDSYNEQFF.

The V and J genes are TRBV5-1 and TRBJ1-4; 12 nucleotides line up with TRBD1. Germline V lookup: CDR1 SGHRS, CDR2 YFSETQ. The CDR3 runs 16 residues. With 4 bases clipped from V and 7 bases from J, the junction kept 8 bases outside the gene matches. CDR3 bases: TGCGCCAGCAGCCAAGGGACAGGGGGCATGATTGAAAAACTGTTTTTT. Amino acid sequence: CASSQGTGGMIEKLFF.

The chain has TRBV6-6 and TRBJ1-3, with 7 bases identical to TRBD1. The germline CDR1 and CDR2 sequences are MNHNY and SVGAGI (reference sequence). V gave up 0 bases and J gave up 3 bases; unmatched junction bases: 5. The CDR3 totals 16 residues. The DNA of the CDR3 is TGTGCCAGCAGTTACTCACGACAGGGCGGTGGAAACACCATATATTTT. Residues: CASSYSRQGGGNTIYF.

This chain links TRBV5-1 with TRBJ1-1, with D unclear. Germline CDR1 and CDR2: SGHRS and YFSETQ. The CDR3 runs to 13 residues. Deletions cut 4 bases from V and 1 base from J, with 8 bases between. CDR3 DNA sequence: TGCGCCAGCAGCCTACAGCCGAACACTGAAGCTTTCTTT. It encodes CASSLQPNTEAFF.

V gene TRBV2 combines with J gene TRBJ2-5, with D maybe TRBD2 (7 bases). The germline V gene encodes CDR1 SNHLY and CDR2 FYNNEI. The CDR3 is 14 residues long. V lost 3 bases to trimming and J lost 5 bases, with 13 bases between them. The CDR3 DNA is TGTGCCAGCAGTGACTCGGGGGGCGCGGAGACCCAGTACTTC. Amino acids: CASSDSGGAETQYF.

The rearrangement links TRBV5-1 to TRBJ2-1; weak D call: TRBD2 (6 bases). The CDR3 extends over 14 amino acids. CDR1 is SGHRS, CDR2 YFSETQ, per germline. Between the trimmed V and J ends, which lost 0 bases and 5 bases, there was a span of 9 bases. The CDR3 DNA reads TGCGCCAGCAGCTTGGGGGAGGATAACAATGAGCAGTTCTTC. It specifies CASSLGEDNNEQFF.

This clone was picked up a small number of times. This chain uses TRBV6-1 with TRBJ1-1; D gene unclear. Germline CDR1 is MNHNS and CDR2 is SASEGT. This CDR3 contains 20 residues. V was clipped by 1 base and J by 3 bases, with 27 bases between them. The CDR3 protein is CASSEEPAGYLAGLYTEAFF. The CDR3 nucleotides are TGTGCCAGCAGTGAAGAGCCGGCGGGTTATCTGGCAGGTTTGTACACTGAAGCTTTCTTT.

This clone was found once. The chain employs TRBV5-1 and TRBJ2-7; 9 nucleotides match TRBD1. The V gene's germline CDR1 is SGHRS and CDR2 YFSETQ. The CDR3 length is 14 residues. The junction had 3 bases not matched to a gene; V was cut back by 3 bases and J by 2 bases. CDR3 sequence (DNA): TGCGCCAGCAGCTCGTGGACAGGGGCCTACGAGCAGTACTTC. Its translation is CASSSWTGAYEQYF.

The chain recombines TRBV30 with TRBJ1-3; 7 bases fit TRBD1. The germline V gene has CDR1 GTSNPN and CDR2 SVGIG (reference sequence). The V segment lost 7 bases and the J segment 0 bases; nucleotides outside the gene matches: 9. The CDR3 length is 15 residues. CDR3 loop: CAYGTQGFSGNTIYF. The CDR3 DNA reads TGTGCCTACGGGACACAGGGGTTCTCTGGAAACACCATATATTTT.

This chain connects TRBV6-1 to TRBJ2-1, with D possibly matching TRBD1 (6 bases). The CDR3 length is 14 residues. V gave up 1 base and J gave up 6 bases, with 10 bases separating them. CDR1 is MNHNS and CDR2 is SASEGT in the germline V gene. The CDR3 DNA sequence: TGTGCCAGCAGTGAAGTCAGGGGCCGCAATGAGCAGTTCTTC. Translated, it gives CASSEVRGRNEQFF.

The chain carries TRBV30 and TRBJ2-3; 10 bases agree with TRBD2. This CDR3 spans 15 amino acids. CDR1 and CDR2 (germline): GTSNPN, SVGIG (reference sequence). Trimming at V came to 4 bases and at J to 1 base, leaving 5 bases not matched to a gene. The CDR3 DNA follows: TGTGCCTGGAAGGTAGGGACTAGCGGCACAGATACGCAGTATTTT. Translated: CAWKVGTSGTDTQYF.

This CDR3 reads CASTQSYEQYF. The CDR3 DNA sequence: TGTGCCAGCACACAGTCCTACGAGCAGTACTTC. The chain links TRBV2 to TRBJ2-7; D unresolved. This CDR3 spans 11 amino acids. Trimming cost V 7 bases and J 1 base, with 5 bases left between them. The germline V gene has CDR1 SNHLY and CDR2 FYNNEI. Supplemented by reference TRBV2 and TRBJ2-7, the full variable domain reads EPEVTQTPSHQVTQMGQEVILRCVPISNHLYFYWYRQILGQKVEFLVSFYNNEISEKSEIFDDQFSVERPDGSNFTLKIRSTKLEDSAMYFCASTQSYEQYFGPGTRLTVT.

The chain combines TRBV30 with TRBJ2-5, with no clear D. The CDR3 contains 13 residues. The germline V gene encodes CDR1 GTSNPN and CDR2 SVGIG (reference sequence). Between the trimmed V and J ends, which lost 0 bases and 4 bases, there was a span of 9 bases. CDR3 protein: CAWSVLGAETQYF. The CDR3 region has the DNA TGTGCCTGGAGTGTACTTGGTGCAGAGACCCAGTACTTC.

Only one count was recorded for this clone. The V gene is TRBV6-6, the J gene TRBJ1-4; D might be TRBD1 (6 bases). Germline V gives CDR1 MNHNY, CDR2 SVGAGI (reference sequence). The germline V and J ends were trimmed by 2 bases and 7 bases, with 11 bases remaining between them. The CDR3 covers 14 residues. In nucleotides, the CDR3 is TGTGCCAGCAGTTACCCAGGGGTCGGTGAAAAACTGTTTTTT. The encoded protein is CASSYPGVGEKLFF.

V is TRBV10-3 and J is TRBJ2-5; possibly TRBD1 for D (7 bases). CDR3 length: 14 residues. The V gene lost 11 bases and the J gene lost 1 base, with 17 bases spanning the gap. Germline V gene lookup returns CDR1 ENHRY and CDR2 SYGVKD. Here the CDR3 DNA reads TGTGCCGTAAAGGAGGGGGCGATCCAAGAGACCCAGTACTTC. Its protein product is CAVKEGAIQETQYF.

V gene TRBV9 combines with J gene TRBJ2-4; D might be TRBD1 (6 bases). The CDR3 runs 13 residues. Trimming cost V 0 bases and J 6 bases, with 7 bases left between them. Germline-derived CDR1 and CDR2 are SGDLS and YYNGEE. CDR3 sequence reads: CASSVGGGNIQYF. In DNA, the CDR3 is TGTGCCAGCAGCGTAGGAGGGGGAAACATTCAGTACTTC. The full variable domain, completed using reference TRBV9 and TRBJ2-4, is DSGVTQTPKHLITATGQRVTLRCSPRSGDLSVYWYQQSLDQGLQFLIQYYNGEERAKGNILERFSAQQFPDLHSELNLSSLELGDSALYFCASSVGGGNIQYFGAGTRLSVL.